What follows are 7 T cell receptor beta chains derived from one specimen sequenced in a study of CD8 T cells in Susac syndrome. The RNA, roughly 0.45 to 1 ug, was put through reverse transcription using random hexamers. TCRdb redid the calling of the immunoSEQ multiplex PCR reads with MiXCR, one entry per CDR3 protein. Of 200,000 to 250,000 distinct CDR3 sequences listed, 95% are singletons. Input material: CD4+ T cells from PBMCs. The origin of the receptors is a human donor with multiple sclerosis.

This clonotype was seen a few times. The chain recombines TRBV11-2 with TRBJ2-7; D might be TRBD1 (6 bases). CDR1 is SGHAT, CDR2 FQNNGV, per germline. The CDR3 sequence is 14 residues long. Trimming stripped 1 base from V and 3 bases from J, with 10 bases between. This chain's CDR3 is CASSLGTANYEQYF. The CDR3 DNA reads TGTGCCAGCAGCTTAGGGACAGCAAACTACGAGCAGTACTTC.

This CDR3 is CASSPHSDRNSPLHF. The DNA of the CDR3 is TGCGCCAGCAGTCCGCACTCGGACAGAAATTCACCCCTCCACTTT. The rearrangement joins TRBV23-1 to TRBJ1-6; tentative D call: TRBD1 (6 bases). TRBV23-1 is an open reading frame, and its role is uncertain. The V end lost 4 bases, the J end lost 7 bases, and 14 bases lay between the germline ends. This CDR3 contains 15 residues.

J is TRBJ2-5 and V is TRBV29-1; 12 bases are shared with TRBD1. There are 15 residues in the CDR3. V dropped 4 bases and J dropped 1; count of bases not matched to a gene: 4. CDR1 is SQVTM and CDR2 is ANQGSEA in the germline V gene. The CDR3: CSVGGTGGLQETQYF. CDR3 DNA: TGCAGCGTTGGAGGGACAGGGGGCCTCCAAGAGACCCAGTACTTC.

The chain recombines TRBV18 with TRBJ1-6, with 7 bases aligning to TRBD1. Germline trimming cut 5 bases from V and 7 bases from J; bases unmatched to any gene: 11. The length of the CDR3 is 16 residues. Per germline, CDR1 KGHSH and CDR2 LQKENI. DNA of the CDR3: TGTGCCAGCTCATCAGGACAGGCTAGTAGAAATTCACCCCTCCACTTT. It codes for CASSSGQASRNSPLHF.

This rearrangement joins TRBV6-5 to TRBJ1-6, with 11 bases matching TRBD1. In germline, CDR1 is MNHEY, CDR2 SVGAGI. This CDR3 has 14 residues. V lost 7 bases to trimming and J lost 9 bases; unmatched junction nucleotides: 5. CDR3 residues: CASTRGQGGSPLHF. The CDR3 nucleotides read TGTGCCAGCACCCGGGGACAGGGGGGTTCACCCCTCCACTTT.

V is TRBV20-1 and J is TRBJ2-7; D call uncertain. The CDR3 loop spans 13 amino acids. Germline loops: CDR1 DFQATT, CDR2 SNEGSKA (reference sequence). The V end was cut by 6 bases, the J end by 1 base, with 13 bases between. In DNA, the CDR3 is TGCAGTGCGTGGGCTCCCTTGTCCTACGAGCAGTACTTC. Translation: CSAWAPLSYEQYF.

The V and J genes are TRBV29-1 and TRBJ2-3; no clear D. The CDR3 is made up of 11 amino acids. CDR1 and CDR2 from the germline V gene are SQVTM and ANQGSEA. V was cut by 5 bases and J by 7 bases, with 10 bases left in between. This CDR3 is CSVTLVNTQYF. The CDR3 bases are TGCAGCGTTACCCTAGTAAATACGCAGTATTTT.